These 13 T cell receptor beta chains were sequenced from one sample in a study of T-cell reconstitution after alpha-beta-depleted transplantation in children. Using unique molecular identifiers, the investigators prepared the TCRbeta library. Each CDR3 protein is one row after TCRdb ran MiXCR on the PCR reads. The sample records about 610,000 distinct CDR3 sequences, roughly 27% being singletons. Sequences were derived from PBMCs, sampled before TCRalphabeta/CD19-depleted stem cell transplant. Source of these receptors: a boy under two years old with Wiskott-Aldrich syndrome, due to receive a stem cell transplant.

This rearrangement joins TRBV12-3 or TRBV12-4 to TRBJ2-2; 8 bases line up with TRBD2. The J segment lost 3 bases and the V segment lost 6 bases, leaving 9 bases of the junction unmatched. The CDR3 totals 16 residues. The CDR3 bases are TGTGCCAGCAGCCCATTAGCGGGACCACACACCGGGGAGCTGTTTTTT. Translated: CASSPLAGPHTGELFF.

This clonotype was detected a few times. The chain carries TRBV6-1 and TRBJ1-4; 7 bases match TRBD1. CDR3 length: 13 amino acids. Germline trimming cut 6 bases from V and 7 bases from J; bases unmatched to any gene: 5. Germline lookup yields CDR1 MNHNS and CDR2 SASEGT. The CDR3 coding sequence is TGTGCCAGCAGGAACCAGGGGGGTGAAAAACTGTTTTTT. It codes for CASRNQGGEKLFF.

The V call is TRBV20-1, the J call TRBJ2-7; TRBD2 might be the D (5 bases). The CDR3 contains 12 residues. Trimming shortened V by 3 bases and J by 0 bases, and 6 bases separated the two germline ends. CDR1 and CDR2 (germline): DFQATT, SNEGSKA (reference sequence). The CDR3 loop reads CSARTNSYEQYF. CDR3 sequence (DNA): TGCAGTGCTAGGACTAACTCCTACGAGCAGTACTTC.

The V gene is TRBV10-3, the J gene TRBJ1-2, with D hard to call. Germline V CDR1 and CDR2: ENHRY, SYGVKD. V shed 8 bases and J shed 2 bases, with 6 bases lying between them. The CDR3 length is 11 residues. The CDR3 DNA reads TGTGCCATCTGGACCAACTATGGCTACACCTTC. Its translation: CAIWTNYGYTF.

V gene TRBV5-1 combines with J gene TRBJ2-1; 13 bases agree with TRBD2. The germline V gene encodes CDR1 SGHRS and CDR2 YFSETQ. The junction had 9 bases not matched to a gene; V was cut back by 4 bases and J by 5 bases. This CDR3 has 17 amino acids. The CDR3 loop is CASSPGLAGTVDNEQFF. DNA for the CDR3: TGCGCCAGCAGCCCGGGACTAGCGGGGACAGTTGACAATGAGCAGTTCTTC. Filled out from reference TRBV5-1 and TRBJ2-1, the complete variable domain reads KAGVTQTPRYLIKTRGQQVTLSCSPISGHRSVSWYQQTPGQGLQFLFEYFSETQRNKGNFPGRFSGRQFSNSRSEMNVSTLELGDSALYLCASSPGLAGTVDNEQFFGPGTRLTVL.

This clonotype was seen a handful of times. The chain recombines TRBV28 with TRBJ2-5; 9 nucleotides align to TRBD1. The CDR3 consists of 13 residues. The junction had 10 bases not matched to a gene; V was cut back by 11 bases and J by 6 bases. CDR1 is MDHEN, CDR2 SYDVKM, per germline. CDR3 loop: CAGGTGGAQTQYF. In DNA form, the CDR3 reads TGTGCCGGAGGAACAGGGGGCGCGCAGACCCAGTACTTC.

The rearrangement links TRBV9 to TRBJ1-5; unclear D gene. Trimming removed 7 bases from V and 3 bases from J, with 5 bases in between. Germline V gene lookup returns CDR1 SGDLS and CDR2 YYNGEE. The CDR3 runs 11 residues. The DNA for the CDR3 is TGTGCCAGCGGAGACAATCAGCCCCAGCATTTT. This codes for CASGDNQPQHF.

The CDR3 DNA reads TGTGCCAGCAGTTATAGCAGAGCTACGCAGTATTTT. Its protein product is CASSYSRATQYF. The gene calls are TRBV12-3 or TRBV12-4 and TRBJ2-3; D remains unclear. The CDR3 length is 12 residues. V was clipped by 4 bases and J by 8 bases, with 10 bases between them.

This CDR3 is CASSLKPRGRGYNEQFF. Here the CDR3 DNA reads TGTGCCAGCAGCTTAAAGCCCAGGGGGCGCGGCTACAATGAGCAGTTCTTC. The chain uses TRBV11-2 and TRBJ2-1; 8 bases are a match to TRBD1. J was trimmed by 3 bases and V by 2 bases; bases with no gene match: 9. The CDR3 has 17 amino acids. The germline V gene has CDR1 SGHAT and CDR2 FQNNGV.

This clonotype occurred a few times. The chain has TRBV10-3 and TRBJ2-3, with TRBD2 matching 7 bases. After removal of 4 bases from V and 0 bases from J, the junction contained 7 bases not matched to a gene. The CDR3 covers 16 residues. Germline loops: CDR1 ENHRY, CDR2 SYGVKD. The CDR3 DNA reads as TGTGCCATCAGTGCCGGGCGGGGGACTAGCACAGATACGCAGTATTTT. It specifies CAISAGRGTSTDTQYF.

The chain recombines TRBV27 with TRBJ2-1; 8 bases are a match to TRBD1. The V gene's germline CDR1 is MNHEY and CDR2 SMNVEV (reference sequence). This CDR3 spans 13 amino acids. CDR3 residues: CSRTGQDYNEQFF. The DNA for the CDR3 is TGTTCCCGAACGGGACAGGACTACAATGAGCAGTTCTTC.

This clonotype came up a few times. The chain uses TRBV18 and TRBJ2-3; D remains unclear. Germline V CDR1 and CDR2: KGHSH, LQKENI. V shed 0 bases and J shed 2 bases, with 9 bases lying between them. The CDR3 length is 15 residues. CDR3 nucleotides: TGTGCCAGCTCACCACCCGAATTGCACACAGATACGCAGTATTTT. Translation: CASSPPELHTDTQYF. Full variable domain (remainder filled in from reference TRBV18 and TRBJ2-3): NAGVMQNPRHLVRRRGQEARLRCSPMKGHSHVYWYRQLPEEGLKFMVYLQKENIIDESGMPKERFSAEFPKEGPSILRIQQVVRGDSAAYFCASSPPELHTDTQYFGPGTRLTVL.

This clonotype has just a few counts. This chain links TRBV11-2 with TRBJ1-3; D gene uncertain. V lost 3 bases to trimming and J lost 5 bases, with 5 bases between them. CDR3 length: 12 amino acids. Per germline, CDR1 SGHAT and CDR2 FQNNGV. As DNA, the CDR3 is TGTGCCAGCAGCTTCTTAAGAAACACCATATATTTT. Its translation: CASSFLRNTIYF.